A single sample is the source of the 17 T cell receptor beta chains below, sequenced in a study of control samples from healthy donors and cancer patients. Profiling relied on immunoSEQ multiplex PCR, and the TCRdb table lists in-frame clones only, not all of them. The sample holds 150,000 to 200,000 clones, approximately 94% seen once. The specimen was blood. These receptors were collected from a woman in her late teens or twenties in good health.

The chain carries TRBV3-1 (or the pseudogene TRBV3-2) and TRBJ2-1; 9 bases fit TRBD2. V shed 4 bases, J shed 8 bases, and the junction held 9 bases outside the gene matches. The CDR3 is made up of 15 amino acids. Germline lookup yields CDR1 LGHDT and CDR2 YNNKEL (reference sequence). CDR3 in amino acids: CASSPSAGGRDEQFF. As DNA, the CDR3 is TGTGCCAGCAGCCCCTCAGCGGGGGGCAGGGATGAGCAGTTCTTC.

The chain is built from TRBV6-5 and TRBJ2-7, with TRBD1 identical over 10 bases. Germline CDR1 MNHEY, CDR2 SVGAGI. V shed 8 bases and J 7 bases; nucleotides not matched to a gene: 8. The CDR3 has 13 residues. The CDR3 DNA reads TGTGCCAGCTGCCGGGACAGGGGAGGGGAGCAGTACTTC. The encoded protein is CASCRDRGGEQYF.

V is TRBV10-3 and J is TRBJ1-2; weak D call: TRBD1 (5 bases). V lost 0 bases and J 3 bases, leaving 8 bases between the germline ends. The germline V gene encodes CDR1 ENHRY and CDR2 SYGVKD. The CDR3 totals 14 residues. The CDR3 DNA reads TGTGCCATCAGTGAGTCGTCGACAGACTATGGCTACACCTTC. Translation gives CAISESSTDYGYTF.

The gene calls are TRBV28 and TRBJ2-3; D unresolved. V was trimmed by 4 bases and J by 0 bases, leaving 17 bases between them. CDR3 length: 17 amino acids. Germline V gives CDR1 MDHEN, CDR2 SYDVKM. The chain's CDR3 is CASSSPRELTSTDTQYF. CDR3 sequence (DNA): TGTGCCAGCAGTTCACCCCGAGAGCTAACTAGCACAGATACGCAGTATTTT.

The CDR3 nucleotides are TGCGCCAGCAGCTTGGACAGGGGAGCTGATACGCAGTATTTT. Its translation: CASSLDRGADTQYF. The V gene is TRBV5-1, the J gene TRBJ2-3; 7 nucleotides line up with TRBD1. Trimming cost V 0 bases and J 6 bases; bases outside gene matches: 4. CDR3 length equals 14 residues. The germline V gene encodes CDR1 SGHRS and CDR2 YFSETQ.

V is TRBV9 and J is TRBJ1-2, with D maybe TRBD1 (6 bases). V shed 7 bases and J shed 8 bases, with 15 bases lying between them. The CDR3 extends over 12 amino acids. CDR1 and CDR2 from the germline V gene are SGDLS and YYNGEE. CDR3 nucleotide sequence: TGTGCCAGCTGTCCCGGGACAATCGGCTACACCTTC. Residues: CASCPGTIGYTF.

The V call is TRBV11-2, the J call TRBJ1-5; the D is unclear. Germline-derived CDR1 and CDR2 are SGHAT and FQNNGV. This CDR3 has 13 residues. Trimming shortened V by 2 bases and J by 0 bases, and 2 bases separated the two germline ends. The CDR3, as DNA: TGTGCCAGCAGCTTATATAGCAATCAGCCCCAGCATTTT. This translates into CASSLYSNQPQHF.

Only one count was recorded for this clone. The chain carries TRBV6-5 and TRBJ2-7; D possibly corresponds to TRBD1 (7 bases). CDR3 length: 15 amino acids. The germline V gene has CDR1 MNHEY and CDR2 SVGAGI. Trimming pared 1 base from V and 2 bases from J, leaving 12 bases between. The DNA for the CDR3 is TGTGCCAGCAGTTACTTTCCAGGGGGGACCTACGAGCAGTACTTC. Translation gives CASSYFPGGTYEQYF.

J is TRBJ2-3 and V is TRBV4-1; 9 nucleotides agree with TRBD2. Germline CDR1 reads MGHRA; CDR2 reads YSYEKL. CDR3 length: 14 amino acids. V was clipped by 4 bases and J by 5 bases; unmatched bases: 4. CDR3 amino acids: CASSLLAGVDTQYF. The CDR3 coding sequence is TGCGCCAGCAGCCTCTTAGCGGGGGTAGATACGCAGTATTTT.

The chain joins TRBV6-2 or TRBV6-3 to TRBJ2-3; D gene unclear. Trimming left V 1 base short and J 2 bases short, with 7 bases between. The CDR3 has 14 amino acids. In germline, CDR1 is MNHEY, CDR2 SVGEGT. CDR3 DNA: TGTGCCAGCAGTTACTTTGTGACCACAGATACGCAGTATTTT. This encodes CASSYFVTTDTQYF.

The V gene is TRBV3-1 (or the pseudogene TRBV3-2), the J gene TRBJ2-5, with 10 bases that match TRBD2. CDR3 length: 15 amino acids. The V gene's germline CDR1 is LGHDT and CDR2 YNNKEL (reference sequence). V lost 5 bases to trimming and J lost 2 bases; unmatched junction nucleotides: 5. The CDR3 DNA reads TGTGCCAGCAGCGAATGGACTAGCGGTCAAGAGACCCAGTACTTC. It is translated as CASSEWTSGQETQYF.

This CDR3 reads CASSPPPGRYGYTF. CDR3 coding DNA: TGTGCCAGCAGCCCCCCCCCAGGGAGGTATGGCTACACCTTC. The chain has TRBV27 and TRBJ1-2, with a possible D match to TRBD1 (5 bases). V was trimmed by 6 bases and J by 5 bases, leaving 16 bases between them. The CDR3 runs 14 residues. Looked up from germline, CDR1 is MNHEY and CDR2 is SMNVEV (reference sequence).

The rearrangement uses TRBV28 and TRBJ2-1; a weak D match, TRBD1 (6 bases). Trimming took 4 bases from V and 6 from J, leaving 13 bases between them. Germline CDR1 MDHEN, CDR2 SYDVKM. The CDR3 contains 14 residues. CDR3 nucleotide sequence: TGTGCCAGCAGTTCCCAAACAGGGTTCAATGAGCAGTTCTTC. This sequence encodes CASSSQTGFNEQFF.

The chain is built from TRBV7-9 and TRBJ2-7, with TRBD2 matching over 12 bases. The V gene end was trimmed by 1 base and the J gene end by 6 bases; junction bases not matched to a gene: 10. The CDR3 loop spans 17 amino acids. CDR1 is SEHNR and CDR2 is FQNEAQ in the germline V gene (reference sequence). This CDR3 reads CASSLGLAGVRAPEQYF. CDR3 nucleotides: TGTGCCAGCAGCTTAGGACTAGCGGGAGTGAGGGCCCCCGAGCAGTACTTC.

This chain uses TRBV6-2 or TRBV6-3 with TRBJ2-2, with TRBD2 as a possible D gene (6 bases). CDR1 and CDR2 (germline): MNHEY, SVGEGT. Trimming took 6 bases from V and 1 from J, leaving 15 bases between them. The CDR3 is made up of 16 amino acids. CDR3 protein: CASSPAGILNTGELFF. CDR3 coding DNA: TGTGCCAGCAGCCCCGCGGGGATACTGAACACCGGGGAGCTGTTTTTT.

A few counts support this clone. The chain joins TRBV4-2 to TRBJ1-2; 10 bases are shared with TRBD1. The CDR3 covers 16 residues. Per the germline V gene, CDR1 is LGHNA and CDR2 is YNFKEQ. J was trimmed by 7 bases and V by 4 bases; bases with no gene match: 12. CDR3 in amino acids: CASSRQGADDGSGYTF. The CDR3 nucleotides are TGTGCCAGCAGCCGACAGGGGGCAGACGATGGTAGTGGCTACACCTTC.

Details on this clone: This same CDR3 is encoded by further DNA sequences in the sample. V and J are TRBV7-2 and TRBJ2-7, with 10 bases lining up with TRBD1. The CDR3 spans 14 residues. The trim removed 5 bases at V and 0 bases at J, leaving 1 base unmatched. CDR1 is SGHTA, CDR2 FQGNSA, per germline. This chain's CDR3 is CASSRDRGSYEQYF. In DNA, the CDR3 is TGTGCCAGCAGCCGGGACAGGGGCTCCTACGAGCAGTACTTC.